This is a list of T cell receptor beta chains from one sample in a study of blood T cell repertoires in COVID-19. Repertoires were generated with immunoSEQ multiplex PCR, while TCRdb's copy carries only in-frame clones and drops some. This sample has 500,000 to 600,000 clones, with roughly nine tenths found just once. Sequenced sample: peripheral blood. Receptor source: a woman in her fifties or sixties with COVID-19, enrolled during active disease. CDR3s include the opening cysteine and the closing phenylalanine or tryptophan. D genes are given only for firm matches. Some rows mark clone size as missing; the rest say once, few, many or name a class of expanded clone.

cdr3_nt,cdr3_aa,clone_size,d_call,v_call,j_call
TGTGCCAGCAGCCCGGGAATTCAGGGGATGTATGGCTACACCTTC,CASSPGIQGMYGYTF,.,.,TRBV5-6,TRBJ1-2
TGTGCCAGCAGCTTGGACTGGAGCTCTGGAAACACCATATATTTT,CASSLDWSSGNTIYF,.,.,TRBV5-6,TRBJ1-3
TGTGCCAGCACCATCACCCCCCGGGGTGGAGAGACCCAGTACTTC,CASTITPRGGETQYF,.,.,TRBV28,TRBJ2-5
TGTGCCTGGAGCGCAGGGGGCTTGACAGACCAAGAGACCCAGTACTTC,CAWSAGGLTDQETQYF,.,TRBD1,TRBV30,TRBJ2-5
TGTGCCAGCAGCCCCGGGACAGGGAAGAATCAGCCCCAGCATTTT,CASSPGTGKNQPQHF,.,TRBD1,TRBV7-9,TRBJ1-5
TGTGCCAGTAGTTTGACAGGGGGTGCAGATACGCAGTATTTT,CASSLTGGADTQYF,.,TRBD1,TRBV19,TRBJ2-3
TGTGCCAGCAGCCCCGGGGGGGGCCGGAATGAGCAGTTCTTC,CASSPGGGRNEQFF,.,TRBD2,TRBV9,TRBJ2-1
TGTGCCAGCAGCTTGTCGGGGGGCCCTATATCTGCGCAGTATTTT,CASSLSGGPISAQYF,.,.,TRBV5-6,TRBJ2-3
TGTGCCAGCAGCCGGCCCGGGTCTGGAAACACCATATATTTT,CASSRPGSGNTIYF,.,.,TRBV7-9,TRBJ1-3
TGTGCCAGTAGTATCAAATACAGCCTCTACGAGCAGTACTTC,CASSIKYSLYEQYF,.,.,TRBV19,TRBJ2-7
TGTGCCAGCAACCCGGGACTAGCGGGAGAGCAGTATTTT,CASNPGLAGEQYF,.,TRBD2,TRBV11-2,TRBJ2-3
TGTGCCAGTGGATGGACTAGCGGGGGACAAGATACGCAGTATTTT,CASGWTSGGQDTQYF,.,TRBD2,TRBV19,TRBJ2-3
TGCGCCAGCAGCCAAGATCTAGGAAGTAGAACGGGAAACACCATATATTTT,CASSQDLGSRTGNTIYF,once,.,TRBV4-1,TRBJ1-3
TGTGCCAGCAGCTTAGCGACGGCGGGGGGGTCCTACAATGAGCAGTTCTTC,CASSLATAGGSYNEQFF,.,TRBD2,TRBV7-9,TRBJ2-1
TGTGCCAGCAATTACCGGGGGGGCCAGACTGAAGCTTTCTTT,CASNYRGGQTEAFF,.,.,TRBV6-5,TRBJ1-1
TGTGCCACCAGTGATCATTCCGGGACAGGCTACGAGCAGTACTTC,CATSDHSGTGYEQYF,.,TRBD1,TRBV24-1,TRBJ2-7
TGTGCCAGCTCTCTCCAACAGGGTCCCTACGAGCAGTACTTC,CASSLQQGPYEQYF,.,.,TRBV18,TRBJ2-7
TGTGCCAGCAGCTTAGGGCCTCTAGATGAGCAGTATTTT,CASSLGPLDEQYF,.,.,TRBV11-3,TRBJ2-3
TGTGCCACATCAAGCGTTCAGTACTTC,CATSSVQYF,.,.,TRBV9,TRBJ2-4
TGCGCCAGCAGCTTGGCGGCAGGGGAGTACGAGACCCAGTACTTC,CASSLAAGEYETQYF,.,.,TRBV5-1,TRBJ2-5
TGTGCCAGCAGTGAATTGATTAGCGGGGGGTACAATGAGCAGTTCTTC,CASSELISGGYNEQFF,.,TRBD2,TRBV25-1,TRBJ2-1
TGTGCCAGCAGACCCGGACAGCCTCTTAGCAATCAGCCCCAGCATTTT,CASRPGQPLSNQPQHF,.,.,TRBV2,TRBJ1-5
TGTGCCAGCAGTGATTTTTCAGACAGAACCTACAATGAGCAGTTCTTC,CASSDFSDRTYNEQFF,.,.,TRBV6-1,TRBJ2-1
TGTGCCTGGGGACCGAGGGTGACCAATGAGCAGTTCTTC,CAWGPRVTNEQFF,.,.,TRBV30,TRBJ2-1
TGTGCCAGTAGTACCATCTCGGGACTAGCGGGGTCACCAGCCAAAAACATTCAGTACTTC,CASSTISGLAGSPAKNIQYF,.,TRBD2,TRBV19,TRBJ2-4